Following are 8 T cell receptor beta chains from one sample sequenced in a study of Graves' ophthalmopathy and Graves' hyperthyroidism. The TCR beta CDR3 regions underwent amplification from RNA transcripts. Scientists carried out first-round RT-PCR using HTBI primers and then a second-round multiplex PCR. TCRdb processed the multiplex PCR reads anew with MiXCR; each CDR3 protein has one entry. Counted here are fewer than 650,000 distinct CDR3 sequences, 22% occurring once; the ten biggest clones make up more than 5.5%. The sequencing input was peripheral blood. All receptors derive from a woman under 30 with stable Graves' hyperthyroidism. Some clones in this sample may be carry-over from other donors' samples.

This clonotype was recorded only once. This chain connects TRBV20-1 to TRBJ2-5; 8 nucleotides line up with TRBD2. The CDR3 is made up of 13 amino acids. V lost 6 bases and J lost 5; bases outside the gene matches: 8. CDR1 is DFQATT and CDR2 is SNEGSKA in the germline V gene (reference sequence). This CDR3 reads CSAQSGGGETQYF. In nucleotides, the CDR3 is TGCAGTGCGCAGAGCGGGGGAGGGGAGACCCAGTACTTC.

This clonotype was seen many times. The chain has TRBV20-1 and TRBJ1-1; 7 bases match TRBD1. Losses at the gene ends were 6 bases for V and 0 bases for J; bases not matched to a gene: 10. This CDR3 is 15 amino acids long. Germline V gene data show CDR1 as DFQATT and CDR2 as SNEGSKA (reference sequence). CDR3 loop: CSALNGQVMNTEAFF. CDR3 nucleotide sequence: TGCAGTGCACTCAACGGACAGGTTATGAACACTGAAGCTTTCTTT.

The chain links TRBV30 to TRBJ2-7, with 9 nucleotides matching TRBD1. The V gene's germline CDR1 is GTSNPN and CDR2 SVGIG (reference sequence). Losses at the gene ends were 5 bases for V and 4 bases for J; bases not matched to a gene: 6. This CDR3 region has 13 residues. The CDR3 region is CAWGGTGPYEQYF. CDR3 bases: TGTGCCTGGGGTGGGACAGGGCCTTACGAGCAGTACTTC.

There are a few counts of this clonotype. This sequence joins TRBV6-1 and TRBJ2-6, with D possibly being TRBD1 (6 bases). This CDR3 is 16 amino acids long. Between the trimmed V and J ends, which lost 2 bases and 1 base, there was a span of 9 bases. Germline lookup yields CDR1 MNHNS and CDR2 SASEGT. The CDR3 spells CASSEMRGSGANVLTF. The CDR3 region has the DNA TGTGCCAGCAGTGAAATGAGGGGGTCTGGGGCCAACGTCCTGACTTTC.

This clonotype was counted ten times or more. The J gene is TRBJ1-1, the V gene TRBV20-1; perhaps TRBD1 as D (6 bases). The V end was cut by 4 bases, the J end by 2 bases, with 11 bases between. This CDR3 region has 13 residues. The germline V gene encodes CDR1 DFQATT and CDR2 SNEGSKA (reference sequence). CDR3 bases: TGCAGTGCTATCAGGGGACCAAACACTGAAGCTTTCTTT. Translation gives CSAIRGPNTEAFF.

This clonotype was observed many times. The chain has TRBV7-8 and TRBJ1-5, with a possible D match to TRBD1 (5 bases). This CDR3 region has 17 residues. CDR1 and CDR2 (germline): SGHVS, FQNEAQ. V lost 0 bases and J lost 6, with 18 bases in between. The CDR3 DNA reads TGTGCCAGCAGCTTAGCTGCAGGGTGGGTTTATGGTCAGCCCCAGCATTTT. Protein sequence: CASSLAAGWVYGQPQHF.

This clonotype was observed at least ten times. The chain joins TRBV11-2 to TRBJ2-7, with TRBD2 matching over 9 bases. This CDR3 is built from 15 residues. CDR1 is SGHAT and CDR2 is FQNNGV in the germline V gene. V shed 1 base, J shed 2 bases, and the junction held 3 bases outside the gene matches. Here the CDR3 DNA reads TGTGCCAGCAGCTTAGTTCTAGCGGGACCCTACGAGCAGTACTTC. It specifies CASSLVLAGPYEQYF.

This clonotype came up many times. The chain has TRBV10-3 and TRBJ2-1, with 10 nucleotides matching TRBD2. The CDR3 has 15 residues. J lost 3 bases, V lost 6 bases, and 5 bases had no gene match. The germline V gene has CDR1 ENHRY and CDR2 SYGVKD. The CDR3 spells CAIRSWTSGYNEQFF. As DNA, the CDR3 is TGTGCCATCAGGTCTTGGACTAGCGGCTACAATGAGCAGTTCTTC.